The 25 T cell receptor beta chains listed next were all sequenced from one sample in a study of T cells expressing NK-cell markers (dated by TCRdb to the early 2020s). The protocol used for the library was 5' RACE. The sequencer listed for this sample is Illumina HiSeq 2000. Through TCRdb reprocessing, the reads give one entry per CDR3 protein sequence; DNA is omitted. The table held for this sample gives 400,000 to 500,000 distinct CDR3 sequences. 7.3% of the sample rests with the top ten. Sample: blood T cells: a sorted CD56 or NKG2C T cell subset, CD4+ or CD8+ T cells, or bulk PBMC T cells (not recorded which). Receptors originate from a woman aged 18-70 years in good health.

J is TRBJ2-1 and V is TRBV20-1; TCRdb reports TRBD1, a call that lacks DNA to check it against. Germline V CDR1 and CDR2: DFQATT, SNEGSKA (reference sequence). This CDR3 is built from 13 residues. The CDR3 sequence is CSASPIQGGEQFF.

This rearrangement joins TRBV11-2 to TRBJ2-1; lacking DNA, the TRBD1 call made by TCRdb goes unchecked. From germline, CDR1 is SGHAT and CDR2 FQNNGV. The CDR3 loop spans 16 amino acids. CDR3 in amino acids: CASSLLATLGGNEQFF.

The rearrangement joins TRBV7-2 to TRBJ2-3; checking the TCRdb D call of TRBD1 is not possible without DNA. In germline, CDR1 is SGHTA, CDR2 FQGNSA. This CDR3 spans 21 amino acids. CDR3 sequence reads: CASSAPLVVAATRASTDTQYF. Full variable domain (remainder filled in from reference TRBV7-2 and TRBJ2-3): GAGVSQSPSNKVTEKGKDVELRCDPISGHTALYWYRQSLGQGLEFLIYFQGNSAPDKSGLPSDRFSAERTGGSVSTLTIQRTQQEDSAVYLCASSAPLVVAATRASTDTQYFGPGTRLTVL.

The chain has TRBV7-8 and TRBJ2-1. Per germline, CDR1 SGHVS and CDR2 FQNEAQ. This CDR3 has 13 residues. This CDR3 reads CASSLHIDNEQFF.

This chain links TRBV7-7 with TRBJ2-5; TCRdb reports TRBD1, a call that lacks DNA to check it against. Germline CDR1 SSHAT, CDR2 FNYEAQ (reference sequence). The CDR3 totals 14 residues. The CDR3 loop is CASSSDRAKETQYF.

The rearrangement links TRBV5-1 to TRBJ2-5; the TRBD2 assignment by TCRdb is unverifiable without DNA. This CDR3 has 14 residues. Per the germline V gene, CDR1 is SGHRS and CDR2 is YFSETQ. The CDR3 here is CASSLEGNRETQYF. Full variable domain (outside the CDR3, taken from reference TRBV5-1 and TRBJ2-5): KAGVTQTPRYLIKTRGQQVTLSCSPISGHRSVSWYQQTPGQGLQFLFEYFSETQRNKGNFPGRFSGRQFSNSRSEMNVSTLELGDSALYLCASSLEGNRETQYFGPGTRLLVL.

This chain joins TRBV6-4 and TRBJ1-5; TCRdb gives TRBD1 as the D gene, but with no DNA this cannot be confirmed. The length of the CDR3 is 15 residues. The germline V gene has CDR1 MRHNA and CDR2 SNTAGT. The CDR3 sequence: CASRPQGASNQPQHF.

The gene calls are TRBV5-4 and TRBJ2-7; TCRdb's D gene call, TRBD1, goes unchecked for lack of DNA. CDR3 length: 14 amino acids. Germline CDR1 SGHNT, CDR2 YYREEE (reference sequence). The CDR3 is CASSSGQGRHEQYF.

This chain uses TRBV15 with TRBJ2-4; the D call of TRBD1 rests on TCRdb alone, since no DNA is present to check it. Germline assignment: CDR1 LNHNV and CDR2 YYDKDF (reference sequence). The CDR3 is 15 amino acids. The CDR3 reads CATSRGAETKNIQYF.

This chain uses TRBV6-5 with TRBJ2-5; the D call from TCRdb, TRBD1, cannot be confirmed without DNA. CDR3 length: 15 residues. Per germline, CDR1 MNHEY and CDR2 SVGAGI. The CDR3 sequence is CASSSSRGTGETQYF.

The chain combines TRBV7-2 with TRBJ2-5; TCRdb's D call, TRBD1, is unchecked because there is no DNA. Germline lookup yields CDR1 SGHTA and CDR2 FQGNSA. This CDR3 region has 13 residues. CDR3 residues: CASSLAGAETQYF.

CDR3 residues: CASSQDERVWYGYTF. The rearrangement joins TRBV4-3 to TRBJ1-2. The CDR3 is 15 residues long. CDR1 is LGHNA and CDR2 is YSLEER in the germline V gene.

V and J are TRBV24-1 and TRBJ2-7; absent DNA, TCRdb's TRBD1 call cannot be checked. The CDR3 is made up of 15 amino acids. The germline V gene has CDR1 KGHDR and CDR2 SFDVKD. CDR3 loop: CATSPGTARTYEQYF.

The chain couples TRBV14 to TRBJ2-5; TCRdb selects TRBD1, and the lack of DNA leaves this call unchecked. The CDR3 runs to 15 residues. Germline V gene sequence: CDR1 SGHDN, CDR2 FVKESK. This CDR3 reads CASSQVGRALWTQYF.

The gene calls are TRBV5-1 and TRBJ2-1; TCRdb calls TRBD1, which cannot be checked without DNA. The germline CDR1 and CDR2 sequences are SGHRS and YFSETQ. This CDR3 contains 15 residues. CDR3 residues: CASSFSQGGYNEQFF.

This chain joins TRBV9 and TRBJ2-7; TCRdb designates TRBD1, a call that cannot be tested without DNA. The CDR3 spans 15 residues. Germline-derived CDR1 and CDR2 are SGDLS and YYNGEE. CDR3 amino acids: CASSLLPGGKYEQYF.

This chain links TRBV12-3 or TRBV12-4 with TRBJ2-4; TCRdb's D call of TRBD2 is untestable without DNA. This CDR3 is 14 amino acids long. The CDR3 is CASSFEGAKNIQYF.

The gene calls are TRBV20-1 and TRBJ2-5; TCRdb reports TRBD1, a call that lacks DNA to check it against. Germline V gives CDR1 DFQATT, CDR2 SNEGSKA (reference sequence). The CDR3 loop spans 14 amino acids. The CDR3 reads CSVRRTGIKETQYF.

This chain uses TRBV10-3 with TRBJ2-1; with no DNA, the TCRdb D assignment of TRBD1 cannot be verified. The CDR3 runs 13 residues. Germline loops: CDR1 ENHRY, CDR2 SYGVKD. CDR3 residues: CAISESWGNEQFF.

V is TRBV7-2 and J is TRBJ2-7; absent DNA, TCRdb's TRBD1 call cannot be checked. The germline gives CDR1 SGHTA, CDR2 FQGNSA. CDR3 length: 15 amino acids. The CDR3 spells CASSPGSTGAYEQYF.

The chain links TRBV6-1 to TRBJ1-1; no DNA is available, so the TRBD1 call from TCRdb remains unchecked. The V gene's germline CDR1 is MNHNS and CDR2 SASEGT. CDR3 length: 17 residues. The chain's CDR3 is CASSEGFHRALNTEAFF.

CDR3 residues: CASSLRQVAGELFF. The V gene is TRBV5-1, the J gene TRBJ2-2; TCRdb lists TRBD1, though no DNA is available to test this call. The germline CDR1 and CDR2 sequences are SGHRS and YFSETQ. The CDR3 covers 14 residues.

J is TRBJ2-3 and V is TRBV5-1. The V gene's germline CDR1 is SGHRS and CDR2 YFSETQ. This CDR3 has 13 amino acids. CDR3 amino acids: CASSLGIQDTQYF.

The V gene is TRBV9, the J gene TRBJ1-1. Germline V lookup: CDR1 SGDLS, CDR2 YYNGEE. The CDR3 covers 14 residues. CDR3 in amino acids: CASSVYGENTEAFF.

This chain uses TRBV7-3 with TRBJ2-5. Per the germline V gene, CDR1 is SGHTA and CDR2 is FQGTGA. This CDR3 comprises 13 residues. The CDR3 loop is CASSGDREETQYF.